The present T cell receptor beta chain was sequenced within a study of blood T cells in healthy people across ages (dated by TCRdb to between 2014 and 2017). Some background on the complete study: In model experiments, template switching captured roughly one uniquely barcoded TCR beta cDNA molecule for every two T cells. To avoid experimental bias, donors of different ages were spread randomly across the sequencing lanes. The donors were divided into four age groups: young (average around 17 years), middle-aged (roughly 42), aged (around 59) and long-lived (about 79). Using the same blood draw, the study looked at two additional independent replicas of 1 million unique cDNA reads for two donors, one aged 18 to 29 and the other aged 80 or older. To track age-related changes in TCR beta repertoire diversity, the study relied on deep sequencing normalized with unique cDNA molecular identifiers.

Broad study findings and their caveats: Donor CMV infection status was unknown, potentially confounding age-related changes in expanded clonotypes. Estimates of total diversity based on one million sequenced T cells were considered lower bounds and underestimates. Because profiling used bulk unsorted PBMCs, naive and antigen-experienced compartments could not be compared conclusively. Compared with the aged group, the long-lived group had more naive CD4+ T cells, fewer expanded clones and increased TCR diversity, suggesting age selection. There was a strong correlation between observed TCR beta diversity and the percentage of naive T cells measured by flow cytometry. Observed TCR beta diversity per million T cells fell roughly linearly with age, and a significant reduction was already apparent by age around 40.

Donors were a few dozen systemically healthy Caucasian individuals from Russia aged roughly 6 to 95 years. Each donor gave approximately 10 milliliters of peripheral blood, collected into EDTA-treated Vacutainer tubes. PBMCs were isolated by Ficoll-Paque density-gradient centrifugation, with at least 6.5 million obtained per sample. Total RNA, at least 6 micrograms per sample, was extracted from PBMCs with Trizol reagent. The percentages of naive CD45RAhigh/CD27high T cells were determined by flow cytometry on a PBMC aliquot from every donor. The library was obtained by 5' RACE. Reads for this sample came from an Illumina HiSeq 2500. The second PCR ran for about 7 to 11 cycles and used a J-beta primer mix along with a sample-barcoded 5' primer. A unique molecular identifier was introduced onto each TCR beta cDNA molecule by a template-switch 5' adaptor carrying 12 random nucleotides. At least 2.5 million CDR3-containing paired-end reads were obtained from each sample. First-strand cDNA was synthesized from all RNA with the Mint cDNA synthesis kit, primed by a TRBC-specific oligonucleotide. After uracil-DNA glycosylase treatment, a first 18-cycle PCR used universal primers M1SS and BC2_uni_R on all cDNA. The paper's data handling went like this. Normalization of each sample was performed by random selection of 1 million high-quality reads, each carrying a distinct molecular identifier. Reads with shared molecular identifiers were discarded instead of being binned into consensus sequences. MiTCR, set to a Q25 quality threshold and the strictest error-elimination algorithm, was used for CDR3 identification, clonotype clustering and error correction. A nonparametric unseen species model with Euler transformation was used to estimate lower-bound total TCR beta diversity. TCRdb reran the public reads through fastp at Q25 and MiXCR, keeping productive beta chains. Rows with one shared CDR3 protein collapse into an entry with the most common genes and DNA. Here the V and J calls rest on TCRdb's processing, not on the authors' analysis. The sample yields 700,000 to 850,000 distinct CDR3 sequences; roughly 35% were counted once. 10% to 15% of the sample rests with the top ten.

Including the terminal cysteine and phenylalanine, the CDR3 comprises 15 residues. About this clonotype: The antigen it recognizes is unknown. The DNA is left out, because the CDR3 cannot be placed on it with certainty; the CDR3 is given as TCRdb lists it.

Source material: blood. This TCR was recovered from a man aged 18-30 years in good health. The chain is encoded by TRBV21-1 joined to TRBJ1-5; whether TRBD1, the table's D call, matches the DNA was not checked. TRBV21-1 is flagged as a pseudogene. The CDR3 corresponds to CASFVVGDGNQPQHF.